This TCR beta chain emerged from a study of T cells in Graves' hyperthyroidism and ophthalmopathy. Study conclusions and caveats: Model-based prediction identified ophthalmopathy a median 6.5 months prior to its onset. Among thyroid clonotypes expanded above 0.001, most also appeared in blood.

Ophthalmopathy cases scored 3 or more on the Clinical Activity Score and 4 or more on NOSPECS grade, with duration below 3 months. The CDR3 totals 14 residues. Trimming left V 0 bases short and J 3 bases short, with 8 bases between. Germline loops: CDR1 MNHNS, CDR2 SASEGT. RNA transcripts served as the template for amplifying TCR beta CDR3 regions. The primer set for the first-round RT-PCR of the TCR CDR3 was HTBI. TCRdb passed the multiplex PCR reads through MiXCR, listing each CDR3 protein once. This sample has fewer than 550,000 distinct CDR3 sequences; approximately 25% occur once, and the top ten carry roughly 12%. Ten or more counts support this clonotype. Antigen unknown.

Material: blood. The chain uses TRBV6-1 and TRBJ1-2; D not certain. The origin of this receptor is a woman in her 30s with Graves' ophthalmopathy. CDR3 sequence (DNA): TGTGCCAGCAGTGAAGCGACGGTATACTATGGCTACACCTTC. Protein product: CASSEATVYYGYTF.